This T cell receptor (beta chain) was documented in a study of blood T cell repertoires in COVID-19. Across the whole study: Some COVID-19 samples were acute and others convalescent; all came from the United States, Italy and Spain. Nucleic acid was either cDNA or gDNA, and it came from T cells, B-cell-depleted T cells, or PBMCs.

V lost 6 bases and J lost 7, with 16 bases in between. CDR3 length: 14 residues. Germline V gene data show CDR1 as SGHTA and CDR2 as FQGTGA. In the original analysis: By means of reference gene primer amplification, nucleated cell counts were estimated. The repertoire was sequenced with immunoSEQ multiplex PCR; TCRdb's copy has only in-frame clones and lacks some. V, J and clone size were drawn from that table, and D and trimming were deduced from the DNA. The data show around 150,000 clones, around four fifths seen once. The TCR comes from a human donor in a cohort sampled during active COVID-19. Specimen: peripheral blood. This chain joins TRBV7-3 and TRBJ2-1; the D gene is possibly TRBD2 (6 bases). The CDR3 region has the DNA TGTGCCAGCAGTCCTCAAGGAGGGAGGAATGAGCAGTTCTTC. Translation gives CASSPQGGRNEQFF.